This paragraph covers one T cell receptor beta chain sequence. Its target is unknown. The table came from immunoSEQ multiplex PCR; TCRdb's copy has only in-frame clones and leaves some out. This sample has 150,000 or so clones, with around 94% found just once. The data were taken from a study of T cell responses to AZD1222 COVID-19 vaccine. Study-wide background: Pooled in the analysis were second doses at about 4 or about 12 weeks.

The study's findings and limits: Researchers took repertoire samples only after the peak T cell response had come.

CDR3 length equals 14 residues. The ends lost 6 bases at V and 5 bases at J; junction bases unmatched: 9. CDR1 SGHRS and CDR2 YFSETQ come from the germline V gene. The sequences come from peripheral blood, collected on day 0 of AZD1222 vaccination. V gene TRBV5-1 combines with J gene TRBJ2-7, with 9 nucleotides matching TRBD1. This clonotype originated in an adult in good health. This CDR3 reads CASTRGGQGNEQYF. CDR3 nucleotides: TGCGCCAGCACCCGAGGGGGACAGGGCAACGAGCAGTACTTC.